This TCR beta chain was found in a study of response to subunit inactivated influenza vaccine. TCRdb called the RT-PCR reads again in MiXCR, with one record for every CDR3 protein. The sample records more than 450,000 distinct CDR3 sequences, approximately 12% being singletons. On this clonotype: The target antigen is unknown.

Whole-study results and caveats: Authors suggested few new T cells are recruited by each seasonal influenza vaccination.

The source was PBMCs from blood, collected on the day of vaccination. This TCR came from a man in his forties or fifties who received an inactivated influenza vaccine.

In DNA form, the CDR3 reads TGCAGTGCTAGATGGGGAATGGGACTAGCGGGAGGGGCGAGCTCCTACAATGAGCAGTTCTTC. Residues: CSARWGMGLAGGASSYNEQFF. The genes are TRBV20-1 and TRBJ2-1; 16 bases map to TRBD2. The ends lost 2 bases at V and 0 bases at J; junction bases unmatched: 13. Per the germline V gene, CDR1 is DFQATT and CDR2 is SNEGSKA (reference sequence). CDR3 length: 21 amino acids.